The 3 T cell receptor beta chains below were found in one sample sequenced in a study of molecular identifiers for immune sequencing clone quantification. Each CDR3 protein gets one entry after TCRdb re-called the PCR reads with MiXCR. This repertoire shows nearly 650,000 distinct CDR3 sequences, approximately 24% found once; its top ten account for 0.7% to 0.95%. Sequencing was done on a sample of naive CD8+ T cells from blood, with Jurkat cell RNA spiked in. Subset given: FACS-sorted CD8+CD4-CCR7+CD45RA+ naive T cells. These receptor sequences come from a human donor in good health. Some libraries in this study had Jurkat cell RNA spiked in.

This clonotype was recorded only once. Possible read error: a much larger clone is one base away. The CDR3: CASSTLAGEGQETPYF. CDR3 nucleotide sequence: TGTGCCAGCAGTACGTTAGCGGGAGAAGGACAAGAGACCCCGTACTTC. The rearrangement links TRBV27 to TRBJ2-5; 9 bases are shared with TRBD2. The CDR3 length is 16 residues. In germline, CDR1 is MNHEY, CDR2 SMNVEV (reference sequence).

This clonotype has more than one count but fewer than ten. The junction does not match germline at one end; this may be a read error. CDR3: CAGSLESGAYEQYF. The CDR3 bases are TGTGCCGGCAGTTTAGAGTCCGGAGCCTACGAGCAGTACTTC. V usage is TRBV27 and J usage is TRBJ2-7; D is unclear. Looked up from germline, CDR1 is MNHEY and CDR2 is SMNVEV (reference sequence). This CDR3 contains 14 residues.

The CDR3 is CASSLITGTGGPYEQYF. As DNA, the CDR3 is TGTGCCAGCAGCTTAATAACCGGGACAGGGGGACCCTACGAGCAGTACTTC. The rearrangement uses TRBV13 and TRBJ2-7; 11 bases fit TRBD1. The CDR3 has 17 residues. With 2 bases clipped from V and 2 bases from J, the junction kept 8 bases outside the gene matches. The germline CDR1 and CDR2 sequences are PRHDT and FYEKMQ (reference sequence).